This TCR beta chain is from a study of breast tumors, draining lymph nodes, adjacent tissues (TCRdb year 2016). About the full investigation: The study compared TCR beta repertoires across tumor, adjacent nontumor tissue and axillary lymph nodes from breast cancer patients. In human breast cancer, the study set out to assess how tumor, surrounding tissue and draining lymph node repertoires relate to one another and whether T cells might be exchanged between them. Here is what the overall study found, with its caveats: The data were considered consistent with the idea that most tumor T cells come from the lymph node and then expand in tumor tissue. T-cell repertoire diversity in tumors was found to be lower than in lymph nodes but higher than in nontumor tissue, and preferential V and J gene usage was observed. The conclusion that tumor T cells originate in lymph nodes was framed as consistent with a hypothesis rather than directly demonstrated. Tumor and nontumor tissue repertoires were found to be significantly more similar in luminal-like than in basal-like breast cancer.

The lymph node samples were taken from the axillary draining lymph nodes of breast cancer patients. Sequencing instrument: Illumina HiSeq 2000. Multiplex PCR amplification was used to generate the TCR beta chain libraries. The amplified TCR beta chain products were analyzed by high-throughput sequencing. The public reads were quality trimmed at Q25 with fastp and then assembled into clones with MiXCR by TCRdb, keeping productive beta chains. Identical CDR3 protein sequences are pooled into one entry, listed with their most common genes and DNA. Across this sample there are some 170,000 distinct CDR3 sequences, with around 33% seen only once. Over 3.5% of the sample lies in the top ten. A note on this clonotype: No cognate antigen has been identified for it. It is likely a read error, because the conserved phenylalanine at the end of the CDR3 is missing.

The clonotype originates from a female donor with breast cancer. Some clones in this sample may be carry-over from other donors' samples. Sequenced material: axillary lymph node tissue.

For the CDR3, the sequence is CSARDRGESQPQHG. The DNA sequence is given as TGCAGTGCTAGAGATCGTGGGGAGAGTCAGCCCCAGCATGGT. The rearranged segments are TRBV20-1 and TRBJ1-5; too little of a D gene remains to name it. Via the germline V gene (reference sequence), CDR1 is DFQATT and CDR2 SNEGSKA. The CDR3 has 14 residues if both end residues are counted. Of all the DNA, just the CDR3 is kept, 42 bases in frame from base 1. The trim is 0 bases for V and 6 bases for J, with a gap of 12 bases between the germline ends.